The sequence of this T cell receptor (beta chain) was determined in a study of beta chain features in type 1 diabetes. Study-level findings and limits: In every one of the four CD4+ subsets, TCRB CDR3s were moderately but significantly shorter in Type 1 diabetes patients. Shorter templates might be favored by PCR, equally in patients and controls.

Germline assignment: CDR1 MNHEY and CDR2 SMNVEV (reference sequence). The CDR3 is 15 residues long. Trimming cost V 5 bases and J 2 bases; bases outside gene matches: 6. This clone showed up just a few times. Its antigen remains unknown. Investigators reverse transcribed all isolated RNA, so they sequenced expressed TCRB transcripts. Sequencing of naive, central memory and regulatory T cell samples gave an average of roughly 3.5 million reads. TCRdb's table, derived via immunoSEQ multiplex PCR, lists solely in-frame clones and lacks some. The sample shows 95,000 to 150,000 clones, about 17% of them seen only once.

The chain joins TRBV27 to TRBJ2-7; 10 positions match TRBD1. The sequencing sample was made of central memory CD4+ T cells from blood. The TCR was taken from a man in his thirties or forties with type 1 diabetes. In nucleotides, the CDR3 is TGTGCCAGCAGTCTCCGGGACAGGGGTCCCTACGAGCAGTACTTC. Protein sequence: CASSLRDRGPYEQYF.